This T cell receptor beta chain comes out of a study of T cell repertoires in cytomegalovirus infection. Whole-study context: TCR beta signatures that were public indicated CMV infection and matching HLA type.

MiXCR was run by TCRdb on the reads, yielding one entry per CDR3 protein. The table has hundreds of thousands of distinct CDR3 sequences, about 24% seen once. Whole-study results and caveats: Based on cumulative public TCR beta family frequency, carriers of CMV plus the relevant HLA were identified. The response measured ex vivo was dominated by TCR beta clonotypes (HLA-C-restricted and CMV-specific).

CDR1 SEHNR and CDR2 FQNEAQ come from the germline V gene (reference sequence). The CDR3 consists of 15 residues. V was clipped by 5 bases and J by 3 bases, with 13 bases between them. This clonotype was picked up a small number of times. The antigen remains undetermined. This sequence was found in a human donor in good health (CMV status not recorded). Some clones in this sample may be carry-over from other donors' samples. Specimen: CD8+ T cells from PBMCs. The chain carries TRBV7-9 and TRBJ2-2, with a weak D call TRBD1 (6 bases). The CDR3: CASSHPGAYTGELFF. DNA for the CDR3: TGTGCCAGCAGCCATCCAGGGGCCTACACCGGGGAGCTGTTTTTT.